Sequencing of this T cell receptor (beta chain) was carried out in a study of control samples from healthy donors and cancer patients. The germline V gene has CDR1 MNHEY and CDR2 SVGEGT. The CDR3 consists of 16 residues. After removal of 4 bases from V and 3 bases from J, the junction contained 7 bases not matched to a gene. Using immunoSEQ multiplex PCR, the repertoire was profiled, and TCRdb retains in-frame clones only, with some absent. The sample includes roughly 70,000 clones, approximately 80% seen only once; the top ten take under 30%. The V gene is TRBV6-2 or TRBV6-3, the J gene TRBJ1-2; 11 bases are a match to TRBD1. The TCR comes from a man between 45 and 60 years old in good health. The source material was blood. Here the CDR3 DNA reads TGTGCCAGCAGTTCCTTCAGGACAGGGGGCGACTATGGCTACACCTTC. This encodes CASSSFRTGGDYGYTF.